This T cell receptor (beta chain) is drawn from a study of T cell repertoires in cytomegalovirus infection. The sample holds a few counts of this clonotype. Its cognate antigen is unknown. The V gene's germline CDR1 is MGHRA and CDR2 YSYEKL. CDR3 length: 16 amino acids. The trim removed 3 bases at V and 2 bases at J, leaving 7 bases unmatched. TCRdb re-called the reads through MiXCR, storing one row per CDR3 protein. The sample has around 230,000 distinct CDR3 sequences; 35% to 45% are singletons. The chain couples TRBV4-1 to TRBJ2-1; 7 positions match TRBD1. Material: CD8+ T cells from cultured PBMCs, obtained from culture after CMV antigen stimulation. The clonotype comes from a human donor in good health (CMV status not recorded). Some clones in this sample may be carry-over from other donors' samples. The CDR3 loop reads CASSQKTGPTYNEQFF. Written as DNA, the CDR3 is TGCGCCAGCAGCCAGAAGACAGGGCCCACCTACAATGAGCAGTTCTTC.